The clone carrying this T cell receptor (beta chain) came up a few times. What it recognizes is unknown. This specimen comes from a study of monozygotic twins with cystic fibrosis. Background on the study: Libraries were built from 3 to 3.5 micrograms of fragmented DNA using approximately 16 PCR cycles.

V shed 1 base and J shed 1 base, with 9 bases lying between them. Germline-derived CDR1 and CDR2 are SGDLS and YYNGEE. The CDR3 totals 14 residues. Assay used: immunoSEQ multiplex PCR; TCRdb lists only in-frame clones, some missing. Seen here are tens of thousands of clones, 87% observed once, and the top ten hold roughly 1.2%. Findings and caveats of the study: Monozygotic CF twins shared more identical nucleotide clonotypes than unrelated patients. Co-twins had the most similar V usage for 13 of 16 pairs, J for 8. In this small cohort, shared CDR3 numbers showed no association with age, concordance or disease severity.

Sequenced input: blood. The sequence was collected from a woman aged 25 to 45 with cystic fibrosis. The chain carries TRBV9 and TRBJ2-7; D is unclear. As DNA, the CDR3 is TGTGCCAGCAGCGTAACGCCGGGTTCCTACGAGCAGTACTTC. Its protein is CASSVTPGSYEQYF.